These 21 T cell receptor beta chains were sequenced from one sample in a study of CD8+ T cells in alopecia areata. Investigators isolated RNA and reverse transcribed it into cDNA to act as the sequencing template. Generated by immunoSEQ multiplex PCR, the TCRdb table keeps only in-frame clones and is missing some. The table has 30,000 to 40,000 clones, 70% to 80% seen once; the top ten hold around 19%. Source material: NKG2D-low CD8+ T cells sorted from blood. The receptor set was obtained from a human donor with alopecia areata.

The V gene is TRBV29-1, the J gene TRBJ2-5, with a possible D match to TRBD2 (7 bases). The J call is in doubt because the DNA end fits TRBJ2-7 better. The V gene's germline CDR1 is SQVTM and CDR2 ANQGSEA. The CDR3 is made up of 15 amino acids. CDR3 protein: CSVLGGGGFSYEQYF. The DNA of the CDR3 is TGCAGCGTCCTCGGGGGCGGGGGATTCTCCTACGAGCAGTACTTC.

The CDR3 region is CASSQIPGQGSYEQYF. For the CDR3, the DNA is TGTGCCAGCAGCCAGATACCTGGACAGGGCTCCTACGAGCAGTACTTC. V is TRBV7-9 and J is TRBJ2-7; TRBD1 matches 8 bases. V dropped 5 bases and J dropped 0; count of bases not matched to a gene: 9. CDR3 size: 16 residues. CDR1 is SEHNR and CDR2 is FQNEAQ in the germline V gene (reference sequence).

The rearrangement uses TRBV27 and TRBJ2-3; 8 bases line up with TRBD2. This CDR3 comprises 15 residues. After removal of 7 bases from V and 2 bases from J, the junction contained 8 bases not matched to a gene. Germline CDR1 MNHEY, CDR2 SMNVEV (reference sequence). CDR3 coding DNA: TGTGCCAGCACCAGGGGCGGGGGGACCACAGATACGCAGTATTTT. Its protein product is CASTRGGGTTDTQYF.

The rearrangement uses TRBV28 and TRBJ2-1; possible D gene TRBD1, 5 bases. V was pared by 3 bases and J by 12 bases, with 9 bases between. The CDR3 is made up of 11 amino acids. The germline V gene encodes CDR1 MDHEN and CDR2 SYDVKM. DNA of the CDR3: TGTGCCAGCAGTTTGGATAGGGGGCAGTTCTTC. Protein: CASSLDRGQFF.

This clone was seen a handful of times. The rearrangement uses TRBV27 and TRBJ2-7, with D perhaps matching TRBD1 (5 bases). The germline V gene has CDR1 MNHEY and CDR2 SMNVEV (reference sequence). The CDR3 has 14 residues. The V end lost 4 bases, the J end lost 5 bases, and 15 bases lay between the germline ends. The CDR3 sequence is CASSSIGHSDEQYF. For the CDR3, the DNA is TGTGCCAGCAGTTCGATCGGACATTCCGACGAGCAGTACTTC.

The J gene is TRBJ2-7, the V gene TRBV27, with 10 positions matching TRBD1. The V gene end was trimmed by 10 bases and the J gene end by 5 bases; junction bases not matched to a gene: 14. This CDR3 region has 15 residues. Germline CDR1 MNHEY, CDR2 SMNVEV (reference sequence). The CDR3 loop reads CATVPGQGIGNEQYF. DNA of the CDR3: TGTGCCACCGTGCCGGGACAGGGGATCGGAAACGAGCAGTACTTC.

V gene TRBV2 combines with J gene TRBJ2-7, with TRBD2 matching over 10 bases. From germline, CDR1 is SNHLY and CDR2 FYNNEI. The CDR3 has 13 amino acids. V was clipped by 7 bases and J by 0 bases; unmatched bases: 0. The CDR3 is CASTSGSSYEQYF. The CDR3, as DNA: TGTGCCAGCACTAGCGGGAGCTCCTACGAGCAGTACTTC.

J is TRBJ2-3 and V is TRBV27; TRBD1 matches at 8 bases. Germline V CDR1 and CDR2: MNHEY, SMNVEV (reference sequence). CDR3 length: 17 amino acids. The trim removed 2 bases at V and 8 bases at J, leaving 15 bases unmatched. CDR3 nucleotide sequence: TGTGCCAGCAGTTTAAACTCTGGACAGGGCGGGCTAGGTACGCAGTATTTT. This codes for CASSLNSGQGGLGTQYF.

J is TRBJ2-7 and V is TRBV4-3, with 10 bases fitting TRBD1. The germline V gene encodes CDR1 LGHNA and CDR2 YSLEER. CDR3 size: 14 residues. Trimming cost V 1 base and J 7 bases; bases outside gene matches: 4. The CDR3 nucleotides read TGCGCCAGCAGCCAAGGGACAGGGGGAAGAGAGCAGTACTTC. Protein sequence: CASSQGTGGREQYF.

The genes are TRBV7-8 and TRBJ2-3, with 10 bases identical to TRBD2. With V trimmed by 1 base and J by 4 bases, 5 bases remained unmatched. There are 16 residues in the CDR3. Germline CDR1 reads SGHVS; CDR2 reads FQNEAQ. The CDR3 nucleotides are TGTGCCAGCAGCTTAGGGGGACTAGCGACAGCAGATACGCAGTATTTT. Translating gives CASSLGGLATADTQYF.

This clone was found a few times. The chain has TRBV18 and TRBJ2-2, with 9 nucleotides matching TRBD1. The trim removed 3 bases at V and 3 bases at J, leaving 2 bases unmatched. Germline V gives CDR1 KGHSH, CDR2 LQKENI. The CDR3 consists of 15 residues. CDR3 sequence: CASSPWTGDTGELFF. The CDR3 DNA is TGTGCCAGCTCACCCTGGACAGGGGACACCGGGGAGCTGTTTTTT.

The chain is built from TRBV5-4 and TRBJ1-1; TRBD1 is a possible D gene (5 bases). This CDR3 has 15 residues. Deletions cut 4 bases from V and 4 bases from J, with 17 bases between. CDR1 SGHNT and CDR2 YYREEE come from the germline V gene (reference sequence). CDR3 loop: CASSETGLMGTEAFF. The CDR3 coding sequence is TGTGCCAGCAGCGAGACGGGGCTCATGGGCACTGAAGCTTTCTTT.

The gene calls are TRBV12-5 and TRBJ2-1; 9 nucleotides match TRBD2. This CDR3 spans 14 amino acids. Germline values: CDR1 LGHNT, CDR2 FRNRAP. After removal of 6 bases from V and 8 bases from J, the junction contained 8 bases not matched to a gene. CDR3 coding DNA: TGTGCTAGTGGGGTAGCGGGAGCGGATTATGAGCAGTTCTTC. Translation: CASGVAGADYEQFF.

This clone was observed a single time. The chain has TRBV6-6 and TRBJ2-7; D may correspond to TRBD1 or TRBD2 (5 bases each). CDR3 length equals 15 residues. Trimming removed 8 bases from V and 2 bases from J, with 19 bases in between. The germline V gene encodes CDR1 MNHNY and CDR2 SVGAGI (reference sequence). For the CDR3, the DNA is TGTGCCAGCCTCCCAGGGACCATGGCCCCCTACGAGCAGTACTTC. It specifies CASLPGTMAPYEQYF.

The chain carries TRBV29-1 and TRBJ2-4; no clear D. V lost 0 bases, J lost 2 bases, and 5 bases lay in between. The CDR3 covers 13 residues. In germline, CDR1 is SQVTM, CDR2 ANQGSEA. As DNA, the CDR3 is TGCAGCGTTGAAGACGGATCCAAAAACATTCAGTACTTC. It translates to CSVEDGSKNIQYF. Full variable domain (remainder filled in from reference TRBV29-1 and TRBJ2-4): SAVISQKPSRDICQRGTSLTIQCQVDSQVTMMFWYRQQPGQSLTLIATANQGSEATYESGFVIDKFPISRPNLTFSTLTVSNMSPEDSSIYLCSVEDGSKNIQYFGAGTRLSVL.

The chain recombines TRBV7-8 with TRBJ2-7; D is unresolved. V lost 1 base and J 5 bases, leaving 6 bases between the germline ends. Germline V gene lookup returns CDR1 SGHVS and CDR2 FQNEAQ. CDR3 length equals 12 residues. The CDR3 DNA is TGTGCCAGCAGCTTAGATTGGCACGAGCAGTACTTC. Its protein is CASSLDWHEQYF.

The gene calls are TRBV6-4 and TRBJ2-1; TRBD2 matches 7 bases. CDR1 MRHNA and CDR2 SNTAGT come from the germline V gene. The junction had 4 bases not matched to a gene; V was cut back by 2 bases and J by 9 bases. The length of the CDR3 is 13 residues. CDR3 region: CASSDGDYGEQFF. CDR3 DNA: TGTGCCAGCAGTGACGGGGACTACGGTGAGCAGTTCTTC.

The chain couples TRBV4-2 to TRBJ2-5; D may correspond to TRBD1 or TRBD2 (5 bases each). The CDR3 spans 16 residues. Between the trimmed V and J ends, which lost 1 base and 5 bases, there was a span of 17 bases. The germline V gene has CDR1 LGHNA and CDR2 YNFKEQ. The CDR3 loop reads CASSQGLRGATETQYF. The CDR3 nucleotides are TGTGCCAGCAGCCAAGGATTGCGAGGGGCTACGGAGACCCAGTACTTC.

V and J are TRBV5-4 and TRBJ2-3; D might be TRBD1 (6 bases). V lost 4 bases to trimming and J lost 0 bases, with 12 bases between them. CDR1 SGHNT and CDR2 YYREEE come from the germline V gene (reference sequence). This CDR3 region has 15 residues. In nucleotides, the CDR3 is TGTGCCAGCAGCCCGCCGGGACAAAGCACAGATACGCAGTATTTT. This sequence encodes CASSPPGQSTDTQYF.

In its sample, this clone was seen once. V and J are TRBV29-1 and TRBJ2-5, with D perhaps TRBD1 or TRBD2 (7 bases each). The CDR3 totals 16 residues. CDR1 is SQVTM, CDR2 ANQGSEA, per germline. V was clipped by 6 bases and J by 5 bases, with 25 bases between them. CDR3 sequence: CSVSGGGLRLPETQYF. The CDR3 nucleotides read TGCAGCGTCTCAGGGGGGGGACTAAGGCTCCCTGAGACCCAGTACTTC.

The V and J genes are TRBV5-1 and TRBJ2-5, with D perhaps matching TRBD1 (6 bases). The DNA end is more similar to TRBJ2-7, so the J call may be wrong. This CDR3 is 16 amino acids long. Looked up from germline, CDR1 is SGHRS and CDR2 is YFSETQ. As DNA, the CDR3 is TGCGCCAGCAGCCCGCGCCCCGGGACACCGACCTACGAGCAGTACTTC. It is translated as CASSPRPGTPTYEQYF.